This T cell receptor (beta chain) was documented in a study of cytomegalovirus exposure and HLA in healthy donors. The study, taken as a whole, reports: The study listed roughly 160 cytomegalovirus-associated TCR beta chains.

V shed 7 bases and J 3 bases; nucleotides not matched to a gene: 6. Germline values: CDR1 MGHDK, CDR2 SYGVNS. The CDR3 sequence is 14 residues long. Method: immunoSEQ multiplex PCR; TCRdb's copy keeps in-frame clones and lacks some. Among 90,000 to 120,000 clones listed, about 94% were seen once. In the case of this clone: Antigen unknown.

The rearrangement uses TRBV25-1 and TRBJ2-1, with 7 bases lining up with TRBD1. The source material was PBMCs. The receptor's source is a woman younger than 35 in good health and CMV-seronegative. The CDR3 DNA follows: TGTGCCAGCACCACGGGACAGATCTACAATGAGCAGTTCTTC. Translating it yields CASTTGQIYNEQFF.